This TCR beta chain was obtained from a study of blood T cell repertoires in COVID-19. Looking at the study overall: The United States, Italy and Spain provided the acute and convalescent COVID-19 samples. T cells, B-cell-depleted T cells, or PBMCs supplied cDNA or gDNA.

Study processing details: It was from reference gene primer amplification that nucleated cell counts were estimated. Generated by immunoSEQ multiplex PCR, the TCRdb table keeps only in-frame clones and is missing some. V and J calls and clone size come straight from that table; D and trimming were deduced from the DNA. The data show tens of thousands of clones, 88% seen once. CDR1 and CDR2 from the germline V gene are SGHRS and YFSETQ. Deletions cut 4 bases from V and 4 bases from J, with 17 bases between. The length of the CDR3 is 15 residues. Sequenced material: peripheral blood. The chain combines TRBV5-1 with TRBJ2-5; D may be TRBD2 (6 bases). The clonotype was recovered from a woman in her 70s with acute or convalescent COVID-19. The CDR3 DNA follows: TGCGCCAGCAGCCCTGGGGACTCCTCGACAGAGACCCAGTACTTC. Translated: CASSPGDSSTETQYF.